This T cell receptor beta chain was documented in a study of identical twins. Study results and limitations: Twins' excess sharing was less marked for out-of-frame beta sequences. Low generation probability was overrepresented in out-of-frame alpha sequences shared by twins. The conclusions drew on cross-sectional statistical analysis instead of tracking the same donors.

TCRdb processed the 5' RACE reads anew with MiXCR; each CDR3 protein has one entry. In the table there are fewer than 550,000 distinct CDR3 sequences, more than 13% of which are singletons. A note on this clonotype: Its antigen is as yet unknown.

CDR1 and CDR2 (germline): SEHNR, FQNEAQ (reference sequence). This CDR3 has 16 amino acids. Trimming at V came to 4 bases and at J to 4 bases, leaving 4 bases not matched to a gene. This same sample was also taken into another study, of yellow fever vaccine responses in identical twins.

This receptor was identified in a woman aged 18-29 years in good health. Sequenced sample: CD4+ T cells sorted from blood. This chain connects TRBV7-9 to TRBJ2-1; 13 positions match TRBD2. The CDR3 here is CASSSTGLAGYNEQFF. The CDR3 bases are TGTGCCAGCAGCTCCACGGGACTAGCGGGGTACAATGAGCAGTTCTTC.